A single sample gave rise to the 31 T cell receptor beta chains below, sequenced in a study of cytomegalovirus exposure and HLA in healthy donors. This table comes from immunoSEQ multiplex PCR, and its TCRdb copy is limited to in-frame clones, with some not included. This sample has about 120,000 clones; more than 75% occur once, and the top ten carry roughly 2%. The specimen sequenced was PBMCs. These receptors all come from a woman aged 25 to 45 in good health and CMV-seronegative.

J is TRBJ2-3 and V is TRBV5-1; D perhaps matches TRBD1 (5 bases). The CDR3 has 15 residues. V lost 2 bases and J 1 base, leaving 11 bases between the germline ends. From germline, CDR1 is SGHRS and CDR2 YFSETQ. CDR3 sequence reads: CASSFGRDRTDTQYF. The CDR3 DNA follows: TGCGCCAGCAGCTTTGGCAGGGATCGCACAGATACGCAGTATTTT.

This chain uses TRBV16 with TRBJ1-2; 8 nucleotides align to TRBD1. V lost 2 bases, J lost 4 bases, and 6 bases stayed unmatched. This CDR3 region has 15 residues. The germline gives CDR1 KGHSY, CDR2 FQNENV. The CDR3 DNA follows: TGTGCCAGCAGCCAAAATACAGGGGGGCCCTATGGCTACACCTTC. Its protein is CASSQNTGGPYGYTF.

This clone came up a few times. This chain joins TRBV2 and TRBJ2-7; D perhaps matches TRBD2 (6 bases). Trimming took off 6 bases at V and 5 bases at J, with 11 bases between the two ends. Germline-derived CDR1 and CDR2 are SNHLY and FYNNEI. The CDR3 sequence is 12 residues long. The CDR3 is CASREGIHEQYF. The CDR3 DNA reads TGTGCCAGCAGGGAGGGGATCCACGAGCAGTACTTC. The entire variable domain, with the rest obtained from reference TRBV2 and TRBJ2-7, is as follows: EPEVTQTPSHQVTQMGQEVILRCVPISNHLYFYWYRQILGQKVEFLVSFYNNEISEKSEIFDDQFSVERPDGSNFTLKIRSTKLEDSAMYFCASREGIHEQYFGPGTRLTVT.

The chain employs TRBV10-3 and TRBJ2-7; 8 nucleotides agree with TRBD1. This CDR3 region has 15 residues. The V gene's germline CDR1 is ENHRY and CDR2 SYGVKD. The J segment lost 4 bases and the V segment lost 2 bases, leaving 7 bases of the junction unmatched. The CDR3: CAISEDRGLNYEQYF. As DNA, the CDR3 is TGTGCCATCAGTGAGGACAGGGGTTTGAATTACGAGCAGTACTTC.

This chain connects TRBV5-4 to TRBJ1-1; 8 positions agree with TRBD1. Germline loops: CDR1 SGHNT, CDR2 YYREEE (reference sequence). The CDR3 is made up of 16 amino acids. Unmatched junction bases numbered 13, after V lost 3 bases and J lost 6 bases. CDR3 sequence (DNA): TGTGCCAGCAGCTCCGCAACAAGACAGGGGAGCCCTGAAGCTTTCTTT. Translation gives CASSSATRQGSPEAFF.

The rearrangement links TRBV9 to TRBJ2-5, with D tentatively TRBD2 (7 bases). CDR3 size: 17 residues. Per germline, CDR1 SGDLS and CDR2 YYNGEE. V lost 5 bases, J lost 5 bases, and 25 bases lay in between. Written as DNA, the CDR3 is TGTGCCAGCAGTGCGGCCAGGGGAGGGGGATTTTCGGAGACCCAGTACTTC. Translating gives CASSAARGGGFSETQYF.

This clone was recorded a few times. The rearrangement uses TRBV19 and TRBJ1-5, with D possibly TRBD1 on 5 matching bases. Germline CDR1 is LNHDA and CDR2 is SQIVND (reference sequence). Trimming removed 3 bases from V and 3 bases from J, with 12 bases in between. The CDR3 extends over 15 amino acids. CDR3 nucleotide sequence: TGTGCCAGTAGTATCCCCAGGGCACTCAATCAGCCCCAGCATTTT. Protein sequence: CASSIPRALNQPQHF.

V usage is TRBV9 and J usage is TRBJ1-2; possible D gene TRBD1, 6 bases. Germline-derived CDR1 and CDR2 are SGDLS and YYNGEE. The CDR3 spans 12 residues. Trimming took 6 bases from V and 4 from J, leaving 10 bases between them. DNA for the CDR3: TGTGCCAGCACCGGACAGCCCTATGGCTACACCTTC. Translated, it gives CASTGQPYGYTF. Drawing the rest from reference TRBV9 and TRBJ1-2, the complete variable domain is DSGVTQTPKHLITATGQRVTLRCSPRSGDLSVYWYQQSLDQGLQFLIQYYNGEERAKGNILERFSAQQFPDLHSELNLSSLELGDSALYFCASTGQPYGYTFGSGTRLTVV.

The CDR3 sequence is CASSLLPSGGHSSYEQYF. Written as DNA, the CDR3 is TGTGCCAGCAGCTTATTGCCTAGCGGGGGGCATAGCTCCTACGAGCAGTACTTC. The chain carries TRBV7-2 and TRBJ2-7, with 11 nucleotides matching TRBD2. CDR3 length equals 18 residues. Trimming removed 2 bases from V and 0 bases from J; junction bases left unmatched: 9. In germline, CDR1 is SGHTA, CDR2 FQGNSA. Supplemented by reference TRBV7-2 and TRBJ2-7, the full variable domain reads GAGVSQSPSNKVTEKGKDVELRCDPISGHTALYWYRQSLGQGLEFLIYFQGNSAPDKSGLPSDRFSAERTGGSVSTLTIQRTQQEDSAVYLCASSLLPSGGHSSYEQYFGPGTRLTVT.

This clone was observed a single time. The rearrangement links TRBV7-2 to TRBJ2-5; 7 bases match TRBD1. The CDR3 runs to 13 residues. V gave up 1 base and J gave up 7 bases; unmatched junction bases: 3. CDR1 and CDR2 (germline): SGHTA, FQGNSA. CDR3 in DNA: TGTGCCAGCAGCTTAGAGGGGGCTGGGACCCAGTACTTC. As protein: CASSLEGAGTQYF.

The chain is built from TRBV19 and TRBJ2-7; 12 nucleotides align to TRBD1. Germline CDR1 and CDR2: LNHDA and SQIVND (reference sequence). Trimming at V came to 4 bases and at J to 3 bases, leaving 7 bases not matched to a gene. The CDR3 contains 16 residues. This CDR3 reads CASSNGGQGAFYEQYF. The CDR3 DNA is TGTGCCAGTAGTAACGGGGGACAGGGGGCTTTCTACGAGCAGTACTTC.

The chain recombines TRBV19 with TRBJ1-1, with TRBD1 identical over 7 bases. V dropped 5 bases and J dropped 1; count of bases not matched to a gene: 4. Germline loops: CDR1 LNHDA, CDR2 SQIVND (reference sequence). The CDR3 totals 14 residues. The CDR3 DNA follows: TGTGCCAGTAGTCCCGGACAGGCGAACACTGAAGCTTTCTTT. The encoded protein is CASSPGQANTEAFF.

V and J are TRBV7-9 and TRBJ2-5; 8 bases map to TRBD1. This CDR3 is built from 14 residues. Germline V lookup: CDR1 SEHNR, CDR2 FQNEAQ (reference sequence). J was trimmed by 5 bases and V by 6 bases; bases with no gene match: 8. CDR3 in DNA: TGTGCCAGCAGTCGGACAGGGTGGGAGGAGACCCAGTACTTC. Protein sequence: CASSRTGWEETQYF.

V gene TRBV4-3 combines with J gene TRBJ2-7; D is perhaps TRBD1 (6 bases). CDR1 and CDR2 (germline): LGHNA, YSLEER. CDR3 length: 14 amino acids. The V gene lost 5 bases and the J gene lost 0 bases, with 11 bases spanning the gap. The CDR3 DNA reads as TGCGCCAGCAGCGTCCAGGGGAGCTCCTACGAGCAGTACTTC. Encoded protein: CASSVQGSSYEQYF.

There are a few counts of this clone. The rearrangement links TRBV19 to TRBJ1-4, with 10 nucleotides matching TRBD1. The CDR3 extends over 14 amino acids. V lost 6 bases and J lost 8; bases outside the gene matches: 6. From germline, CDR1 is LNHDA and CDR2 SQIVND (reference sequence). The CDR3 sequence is CASRGQGKGEKLFF. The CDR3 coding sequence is TGTGCCAGTAGGGGACAGGGGAAGGGAGAAAAACTGTTTTTT.

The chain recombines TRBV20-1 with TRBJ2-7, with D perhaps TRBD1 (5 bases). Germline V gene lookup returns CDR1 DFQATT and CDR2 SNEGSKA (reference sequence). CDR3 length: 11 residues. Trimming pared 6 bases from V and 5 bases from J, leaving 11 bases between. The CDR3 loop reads CSALRVDEQYF. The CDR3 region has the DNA TGCAGTGCGCTCAGGGTCGACGAGCAGTACTTC.

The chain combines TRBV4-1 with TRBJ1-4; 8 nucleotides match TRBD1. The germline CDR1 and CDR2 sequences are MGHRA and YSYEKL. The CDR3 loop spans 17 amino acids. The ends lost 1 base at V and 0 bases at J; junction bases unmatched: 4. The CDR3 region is CASSQGAGGPTNEKLFF. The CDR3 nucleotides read TGCGCCAGCAGCCAAGGTGCAGGGGGCCCAACTAATGAAAAACTGTTTTTT.

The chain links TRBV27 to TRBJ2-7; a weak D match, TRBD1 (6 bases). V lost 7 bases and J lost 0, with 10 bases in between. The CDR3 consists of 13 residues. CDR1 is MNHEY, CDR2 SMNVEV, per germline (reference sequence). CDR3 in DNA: TGTGCCAGCATAGGACAGAACTCCTACGAGCAGTACTTC. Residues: CASIGQNSYEQYF.

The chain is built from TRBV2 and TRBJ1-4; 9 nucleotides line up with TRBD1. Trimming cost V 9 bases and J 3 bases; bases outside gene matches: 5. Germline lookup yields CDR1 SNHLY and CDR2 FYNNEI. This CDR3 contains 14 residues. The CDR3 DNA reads TGTGCCAGTGGACAGGGGATATCTAATGAAAAACTGTTTTTT. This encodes CASGQGISNEKLFF.

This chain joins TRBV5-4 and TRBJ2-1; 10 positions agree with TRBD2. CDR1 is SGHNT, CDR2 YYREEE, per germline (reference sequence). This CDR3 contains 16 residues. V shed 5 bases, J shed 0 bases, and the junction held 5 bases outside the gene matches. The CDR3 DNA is TGTGCCAGCAGTGCCTCTAGCGGGGGCTCCTACAATGAGCAGTTCTTC. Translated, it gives CASSASSGGSYNEQFF.

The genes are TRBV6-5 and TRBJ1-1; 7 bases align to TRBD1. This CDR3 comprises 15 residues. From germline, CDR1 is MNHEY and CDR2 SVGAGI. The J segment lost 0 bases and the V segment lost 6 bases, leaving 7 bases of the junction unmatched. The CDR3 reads CASRPGTALNTEAFF. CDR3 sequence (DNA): TGTGCCAGCAGACCCGGGACAGCACTGAACACTGAAGCTTTCTTT.

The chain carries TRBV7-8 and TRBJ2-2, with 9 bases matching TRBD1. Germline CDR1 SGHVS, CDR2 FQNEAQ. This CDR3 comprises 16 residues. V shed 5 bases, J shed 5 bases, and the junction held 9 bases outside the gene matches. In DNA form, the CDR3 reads TGTGCCAGCAGCACGTCCGGGACAGGGCCGACCGGGGAGCTGTTTTTT. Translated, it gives CASSTSGTGPTGELFF.

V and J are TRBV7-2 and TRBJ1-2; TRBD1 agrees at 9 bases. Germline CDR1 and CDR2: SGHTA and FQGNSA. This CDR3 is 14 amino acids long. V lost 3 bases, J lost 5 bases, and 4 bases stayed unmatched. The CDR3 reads CASSLDRGTYGYTF. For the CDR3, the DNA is TGTGCCAGCAGCTTGGACAGGGGAACTTATGGCTACACCTTC.

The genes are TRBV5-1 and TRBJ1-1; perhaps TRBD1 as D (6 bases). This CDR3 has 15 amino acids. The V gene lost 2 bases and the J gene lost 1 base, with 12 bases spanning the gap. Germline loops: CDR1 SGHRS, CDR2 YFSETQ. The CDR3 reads CASSFAGAQNTEAFF. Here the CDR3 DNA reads TGCGCCAGCAGCTTTGCGGGGGCGCAGAACACTGAAGCTTTCTTT.

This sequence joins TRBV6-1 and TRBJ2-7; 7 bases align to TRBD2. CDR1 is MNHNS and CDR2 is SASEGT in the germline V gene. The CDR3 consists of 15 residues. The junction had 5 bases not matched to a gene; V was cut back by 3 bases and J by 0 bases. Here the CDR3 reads CASSDGLAASYEQYF. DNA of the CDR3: TGTGCCAGCAGTGACGGGCTAGCGGCCTCCTACGAGCAGTACTTC.

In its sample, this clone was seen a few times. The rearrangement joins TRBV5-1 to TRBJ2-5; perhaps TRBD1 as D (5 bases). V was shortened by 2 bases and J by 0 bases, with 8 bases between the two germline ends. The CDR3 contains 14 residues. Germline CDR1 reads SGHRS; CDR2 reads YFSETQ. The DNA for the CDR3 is TGCGCCAGCAGCTTTGTAGGGGACCAAGAGACCCAGTACTTC. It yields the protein CASSFVGDQETQYF.

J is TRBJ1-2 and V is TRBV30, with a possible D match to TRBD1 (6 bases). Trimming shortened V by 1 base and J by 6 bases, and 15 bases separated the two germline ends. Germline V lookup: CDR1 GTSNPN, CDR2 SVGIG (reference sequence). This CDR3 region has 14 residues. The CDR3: CAWSEGAGGDGYTF. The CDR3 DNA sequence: TGTGCCTGGAGTGAGGGTGCTGGGGGCGATGGCTACACCTTC.

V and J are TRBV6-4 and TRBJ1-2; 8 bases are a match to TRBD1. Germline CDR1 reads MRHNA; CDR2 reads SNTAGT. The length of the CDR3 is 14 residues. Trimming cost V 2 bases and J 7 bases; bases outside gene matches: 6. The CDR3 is CASSDGRTGTGYTF. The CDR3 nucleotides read TGTGCCAGCAGTGACGGCCGGACAGGGACTGGCTACACCTTC.

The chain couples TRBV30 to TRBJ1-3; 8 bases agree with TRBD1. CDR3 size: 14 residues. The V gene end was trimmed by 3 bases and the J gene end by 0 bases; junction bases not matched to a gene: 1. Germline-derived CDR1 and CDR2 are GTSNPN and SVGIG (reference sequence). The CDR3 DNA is TGTGCCTGGAGCGGGACAGGCTCTGGAAACACCATATATTTT. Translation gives CAWSGTGSGNTIYF.

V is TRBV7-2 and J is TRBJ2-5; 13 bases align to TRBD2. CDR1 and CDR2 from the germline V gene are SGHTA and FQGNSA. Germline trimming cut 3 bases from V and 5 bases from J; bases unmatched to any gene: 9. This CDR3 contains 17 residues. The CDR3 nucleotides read TGTGCCAGCAGCTTCCCGCCACTAGCGGGGGGGCCCGAGACCCAGTACTTC. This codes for CASSFPPLAGGPETQYF.

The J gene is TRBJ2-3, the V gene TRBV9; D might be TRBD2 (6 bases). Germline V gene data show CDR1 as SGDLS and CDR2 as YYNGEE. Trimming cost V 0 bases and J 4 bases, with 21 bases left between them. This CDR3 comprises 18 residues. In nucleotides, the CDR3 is TGTGCCAGCAGCGTAGAGGGGAATGGCGGAGGGCTTCCAGATACGCAGTATTTT. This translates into CASSVEGNGGGLPDTQYF.